This passage covers 5 T cell receptor beta chains from one sample sequenced in a study of cytomegalovirus exposure and HLA in healthy donors. The primer mix had 60 Vbeta and 13 Jbeta primers. Sequencing was performed with immunoSEQ multiplex PCR; in TCRdb, only in-frame clones are kept and a portion is missing. The sample contains approximately 180,000 clones, 81% of which appear only once. The source material was PBMCs. All receptors come from a man aged 18 to 30 in good health and CMV-seronegative.

The chain links TRBV6-5 to TRBJ1-2; unclear D gene. Germline assignment: CDR1 MNHEY and CDR2 SVGAGI. V was pared by 5 bases and J by 3 bases, with 13 bases between. This CDR3 spans 14 amino acids. The CDR3 loop reads CASSEEGRDYGYTF. In nucleotides, the CDR3 is TGTGCCAGCAGTGAGGAGGGTAGAGACTATGGCTACACCTTC.

The chain carries TRBV19 and TRBJ1-1, with a possible D match to TRBD1 (6 bases). V dropped 6 bases and J dropped 1 base, with 9 bases sitting between them. Germline V lookup: CDR1 LNHDA, CDR2 SQIVND (reference sequence). There are 13 residues in the CDR3. The CDR3 coding sequence is TGTGCCAGTAGGAAGACAGGGAACACTGAAGCTTTCTTT. Translating it yields CASRKTGNTEAFF.

In regard to this clone: The junction departs from the called germline gene at one end, perhaps through a read error. The chain recombines TRBV7-9 with TRBJ2-7, with a weak D call TRBD2 (6 bases). There are 17 residues in the CDR3. The V gene's germline CDR1 is SEHNR and CDR2 FQNEAQ (reference sequence). The CDR3: CSSSLGAPRDGGYEQYF. The CDR3 bases are TGTTCCAGCAGCTTAGGCGCTCCCCGGGACGGGGGCTACGAGCAGTACTTC.

The chain links TRBV2 to TRBJ1-2; D is unresolved. Germline loops: CDR1 SNHLY, CDR2 FYNNEI. This CDR3 has 13 residues. Trimming stripped 11 bases from V and 8 bases from J, with 21 bases between. In nucleotides, the CDR3 is TGTGCCGCGAGGGCCGACCTTTTGGGGGGCTACACCTTC. It codes for CAARADLLGGYTF.

Comment on this clone: Other DNA variants within this sample encode the same CDR3. The J gene is TRBJ1-5, the V gene TRBV6-5, with no clear D. Looked up from germline, CDR1 is MNHEY and CDR2 is SVGAGI. Deletions cut 0 bases from V and 6 bases from J, with 6 bases between. The CDR3 spans 13 residues. The CDR3 loop reads CASSYSFRQPQHF. In nucleotides, the CDR3 is TGTGCCAGCAGTTACTCGTTCCGTCAGCCCCAGCATTTT.